This is a list of T cell receptor beta chains from one sample in a study of T-cell reconstitution after alpha-beta-depleted transplantation in children. Using its own MiXCR run on the PCR reads, TCRdb lists one record per CDR3 protein. The data contain over 400,000 distinct CDR3 sequences, around two fifths of them seen just once; the ten biggest clones take up about 30%. Sequenced material: PBMCs, taken before TCRalphabeta/CD19-depleted stem cell transplant. Receptors originate from a girl aged 2 to 9 with aplastic anemia, due to receive a stem cell transplant. CDR3s include the opening cysteine and the closing phenylalanine or tryptophan. The D gene is left open where the match is weak. The size entry is marked missing in some rows and otherwise reads once, few, many or a size class.

V gene: TRBV7-9
D gene: TRBD1
J gene: TRBJ2-7
clone size: NA
CDR3 protein: CASSSSPGQGYEQYF
CDR3 DNA: TGTGCCAGCAGCTCTTCTCCGGGACAGGGCTACGAGCAGTACTTC

V gene: TRBV9
D gene: NA
J gene: TRBJ1-3
clone size: NA
CDR3 protein: CASSASGLGNTIYF
CDR3 DNA: TGTGCCAGCAGCGCCTCAGGTCTTGGAAACACCATATATTTT

V gene: TRBV10-3
D gene: NA
J gene: TRBJ2-3
clone size: NA
CDR3 protein: CAISETGETDTQYF
CDR3 DNA: TGTGCCATCAGTGAAACTGGGGAGACGGATACGCAGTATTTT

V gene: TRBV4-3
D gene: NA
J gene: TRBJ2-1
clone size: NA
CDR3 protein: CASSQRSSRSSYNEQFF
CDR3 DNA: TGCGCCAGCAGCCAACGATCATCGCGGAGCTCCTACAATGAGCAGTTCTTC

V gene: TRBV5-6
D gene: TRBD1
J gene: TRBJ1-5
clone size: NA
CDR3 protein: CASSYGQGANQPQHF
CDR3 DNA: TGTGCCAGCAGCTACGGACAGGGGGCAAATCAGCCCCAGCATTTT

V gene: TRBV6-5
D gene: NA
J gene: TRBJ2-1
clone size: few
CDR3 protein: CASSYRETTYNEQFF
CDR3 DNA: TGTGCCAGCAGCTACAGGGAAACTACCTACAATGAGCAGTTCTTC

V gene: TRBV10-1
D gene: NA
J gene: TRBJ2-7
clone size: once
CDR3 protein: CASSEVQDHEQYF
CDR3 DNA: TGCGCCAGCAGTGAGGTACAGGATCACGAGCAGTACTTC

V gene: TRBV7-2
D gene: NA
J gene: TRBJ2-2
clone size: few
CDR3 protein: CASSSSTRSTGELFF
CDR3 DNA: TGTGCCAGCAGCTCCTCGACAAGGAGCACCGGGGAGCTGTTTTTT

V gene: TRBV5-6
D gene: NA
J gene: TRBJ2-7
clone size: few
CDR3 protein: CASSYTWTEGGYEQYF
CDR3 DNA: TGTGCCAGCAGCTATACCTGGACGGAAGGTGGGTACGAGCAGTACTTC

V gene: TRBV5-1
D gene: TRBD1
J gene: TRBJ2-7
clone size: few
CDR3 protein: CASSLRLTGTGGYEQYF
CDR3 DNA: TGCGCCAGCAGCTTGCGCCTAACCGGGACAGGAGGATACGAGCAGTACTTC

V gene: TRBV20-1
D gene: NA
J gene: TRBJ2-1
clone size: many
CDR3 protein: CSARRWDQPYNEQFF
CDR3 DNA: TGCAGTGCTAGAAGATGGGACCAACCTTACAATGAGCAGTTCTTC

V gene: TRBV12-3/TRBV12-4
D gene: NA
J gene: TRBJ1-5
clone size: NA
CDR3 protein: CASSFRENQPQHF
CDR3 DNA: TGTGCCAGCAGTTTCCGTGAGAATCAGCCCCAGCATTTT

V gene: TRBV20-1
D gene: TRBD1
J gene: TRBJ2-1
clone size: many
CDR3 protein: CSAGLPRGRRHEQFF
CDR3 DNA: TGCAGTGCTGGACTTCCGAGGGGGCGAAGGCATGAGCAGTTCTTC

V gene: TRBV20-1
D gene: NA
J gene: TRBJ2-7
clone size: NA
CDR3 protein: CSARPFSSLYEQYF
CDR3 DNA: TGCAGTGCTAGACCTTTTAGTTCGTTGTACGAGCAGTACTTC

V gene: TRBV27
D gene: TRBD2
J gene: TRBJ2-1
clone size: NA
CDR3 protein: CASSFWGASGTDEQFF
CDR3 DNA: TGTGCCAGCAGCTTTTGGGGGGCTAGCGGGACCGATGAGCAGTTCTTC

V gene: TRBV7-9
D gene: NA
J gene: TRBJ2-3
clone size: few
CDR3 protein: CASSLAPSPTDTQYF
CDR3 DNA: TGTGCCAGCAGCTTAGCCCCTTCCCCTACAGATACGCAGTATTTT

V gene: TRBV28
D gene: NA
J gene: TRBJ2-1
clone size: NA
CDR3 protein: CASSPGPRNEQFF
CDR3 DNA: TGTGCCAGCAGTCCGGGCCCGAGGAATGAGCAGTTCTTT

V gene: TRBV20-1
D gene: NA
J gene: TRBJ2-7
clone size: many
CDR3 protein: CSARVPQGPQYF
CDR3 DNA: TGCAGTGCTAGAGTTCCCCAGGGGCCGCAGTACTTC

V gene: TRBV7-9
D gene: NA
J gene: TRBJ2-3
clone size: many
CDR3 protein: CASSLVSIGSSTDTQYF
CDR3 DNA: TGTGCCAGCAGCTTGGTGTCTATCGGGAGTTCCACAGATACGCAGTATTTT

V gene: TRBV12-3/TRBV12-4
D gene: NA
J gene: TRBJ2-1
clone size: many
CDR3 protein: CASSPRRGNNEQFF
CDR3 DNA: TGTGCCAGCAGTCCAAGGAGGGGTAACAATGAGCAGTTCTTC

V gene: TRBV12-3/TRBV12-4
D gene: NA
J gene: TRBJ1-5
clone size: few
CDR3 protein: CASSFDSNQPQHF
CDR3 DNA: TGTGCCAGCAGCTTCGACAGCAATCAGCCCCAGCATTTT

V gene: TRBV6-6
D gene: TRBD2
J gene: TRBJ2-2
clone size: NA
CDR3 protein: CASRRLADGELFF
CDR3 DNA: TGTGCCAGCAGGCGGCTAGCGGACGGGGAGCTGTTTTTT

V gene: TRBV20-1
D gene: TRBD2
J gene: TRBJ2-1
clone size: many
CDR3 protein: CSAPRSLAGGNEQFF
CDR3 DNA: TGCAGTGCCCCCAGGAGCCTAGCGGGAGGAAATGAGCAGTTCTTC

V gene: TRBV7-8
D gene: NA
J gene: TRBJ2-1
clone size: NA
CDR3 protein: CASSPAAPNNEQFF
CDR3 DNA: TGTGCCAGCAGCCCCGCGGCGCCCAACAATGAGCAGTTCTTC

V gene: TRBV6-1
D gene: NA
J gene: TRBJ2-7
clone size: NA
CDR3 protein: CASSLRGPSSYEQYF
CDR3 DNA: TGTGCCAGCAGCCTAAGAGGACCAAGCTCCTACGAGCAGTACTTC

V gene: TRBV25-1
D gene: TRBD2
J gene: TRBJ2-5
clone size: NA
CDR3 protein: CASSESGLAQETQYF
CDR3 DNA: TGTGCCAGCAGTGAATCGGGACTAGCCCAAGAGACCCAGTACTTC

V gene: TRBV12-5
D gene: NA
J gene: TRBJ2-2
clone size: NA
CDR3 protein: CASGREIGELFF
CDR3 DNA: TGTGCTAGTGGCCGGGAAATCGGGGAGCTGTTTTTT

V gene: TRBV29-1
D gene: NA
J gene: TRBJ2-7
clone size: few
CDR3 protein: CSVEKTSYEQYF
CDR3 DNA: TGCAGCGTTGAAAAGACCTCCTACGAGCAGTACTTC

V gene: TRBV20-1
D gene: NA
J gene: TRBJ2-7
clone size: few
CDR3 protein: CSARPAEGGTYEQYF
CDR3 DNA: TGCAGTGCTAGACCGGCGGAGGGGGGGACCTACGAGCAGTACTTC

V gene: TRBV20-1
D gene: NA
J gene: TRBJ2-3
clone size: few
CDR3 protein: CSAKQGPDTQYF
CDR3 DNA: TGCAGTGCAAAACAGGGACCAGATACGCAGTATTTT

V gene: TRBV9
D gene: TRBD1
J gene: TRBJ2-7
clone size: NA
CDR3 protein: CASSESSGTDYEQYF
CDR3 DNA: TGTGCCAGCAGCGAGAGTTCCGGGACAGACTACGAGCAGTACTTC

V gene: TRBV20-1
D gene: NA
J gene: TRBJ1-1
clone size: many
CDR3 protein: CSAMGAALLMNTEAFF
CDR3 DNA: TGCAGTGCCATGGGGGCAGCTTTACTGATGAACACTGAAGCTTTCTTT

V gene: TRBV10-3
D gene: NA
J gene: TRBJ1-2
clone size: NA
CDR3 protein: CAISDSLRGYTF
CDR3 DNA: TGTGCCATCAGTGACAGTTTAAGGGGCTACACCTTC

V gene: TRBV6-5
D gene: NA
J gene: TRBJ2-1
clone size: NA
CDR3 protein: CASSSLRDSSNEQFF
CDR3 DNA: TGTGCCAGCAGTTCGCTCCGGGACTCCTCCAATGAGCAGTTCTTC

V gene: TRBV29-1
D gene: TRBD1
J gene: TRBJ1-5
clone size: many
CDR3 protein: CSIAGTGDLNQPQHF
CDR3 DNA: TGCAGCATAGCCGGGACAGGGGACCTCAATCAGCCCCAGCATTTT

V gene: TRBV12-3/TRBV12-4
D gene: NA
J gene: TRBJ2-1
clone size: NA
CDR3 protein: CASSKGSSYNEQFF
CDR3 DNA: TGTGCCAGCAGCAAGGGGAGCTCCTACAATGAGCAGTTCTTC

V gene: TRBV15
D gene: NA
J gene: TRBJ1-4
clone size: few
CDR3 protein: CATSRDLGRVNEKLFF
CDR3 DNA: TGTGCCACCAGCAGAGATCTAGGCAGGGTGAATGAAAAACTGTTTTTT

V gene: TRBV15
D gene: NA
J gene: TRBJ2-7
clone size: NA
CDR3 protein: CATSRDPGSSEQYF
CDR3 DNA: TGTGCCACCAGCAGAGATCCAGGTTCCAGCGAGCAGTACTTC

V gene: TRBV27
D gene: NA
J gene: TRBJ2-5
clone size: few
CDR3 protein: CASSSGRGDQETQYF
CDR3 DNA: TGTGCCAGCAGTTCAGGGCGAGGGGACCAAGAGACCCAGTACTTC

V gene: TRBV7-8
D gene: TRBD2
J gene: TRBJ2-1
clone size: few
CDR3 protein: CASSLNGLALTNEQFF
CDR3 DNA: TGTGCCAGCAGCCTTAACGGACTAGCGTTAACGAATGAGCAGTTCTTC

V gene: TRBV11-1
D gene: TRBD2
J gene: TRBJ2-3
clone size: NA
CDR3 protein: CASSLRGLAGGPTDTQYF
CDR3 DNA: TGTGCCAGCAGCTTAAGGGGACTAGCGGGAGGGCCGACAGATACGCAGTATTTT

V gene: TRBV5-1
D gene: NA
J gene: TRBJ1-1
clone size: NA
CDR3 protein: CASSLGTALTEAFF
CDR3 DNA: TGCGCCAGCAGCTTGGGGACGGCTCTCACTGAAGCTTTCTTT

V gene: TRBV18
D gene: TRBD2
J gene: TRBJ2-3
clone size: few
CDR3 protein: CASSEGLAGGTDTQYF
CDR3 DNA: TGTGCCAGCTCAGAAGGACTAGCGGGAGGGACAGATACGCAGTATTTT

V gene: TRBV5-1
D gene: NA
J gene: TRBJ2-3
clone size: NA
CDR3 protein: CASSTWTADTQYF
CDR3 DNA: TGCGCCAGCAGCACATGGACAGCAGATACGCAGTATTTT

V gene: TRBV11-2
D gene: TRBD1
J gene: TRBJ2-7
clone size: NA
CDR3 protein: CASSLLGTGAYEQYF
CDR3 DNA: TGTGCCAGCAGCTTACTAGGGACAGGGGCCTACGAGCAGTACTTC

V gene: TRBV12-3/TRBV12-4
D gene: NA
J gene: TRBJ2-3
clone size: NA
CDR3 protein: CASSNLGDTQYF
CDR3 DNA: TGTGCCAGCAGCAACTTAGGAGATACGCAGTATTTT

V gene: TRBV7-2
D gene: NA
J gene: TRBJ2-1
clone size: NA
CDR3 protein: CASTTEVSRGNEQFF
CDR3 DNA: TGTGCCAGCACCACGGAGGTGAGCCGGGGCAATGAGCAGTTCTTC

V gene: TRBV6-1
D gene: NA
J gene: TRBJ2-3
clone size: few
CDR3 protein: CASTSGYGTDTQYF
CDR3 DNA: NA

V gene: TRBV20-1
D gene: TRBD1
J gene: TRBJ2-7
clone size: NA
CDR3 protein: CSARFPGQGAAYEQYF
CDR3 DNA: TGCAGTGCTAGATTTCCCGGACAGGGTGCAGCTTACGAGCAGTACTTC

V gene: TRBV10-3
D gene: TRBD2
J gene: TRBJ2-5
clone size: NA
CDR3 protein: CAISVGTSGYQETQYF
CDR3 DNA: TGTGCCATCAGTGTAGGGACTAGCGGATACCAAGAGACCCAGTACTTC

V gene: TRBV4-1
D gene: TRBD2
J gene: TRBJ2-3
clone size: many
CDR3 protein: CASSKNPGLAGAITDTQYF
CDR3 DNA: TGCGCCAGCAGCAAAAACCCGGGACTAGCGGGAGCGATCACAGATACGCAGTATTTT

V gene: TRBV6-1
D gene: TRBD1
J gene: TRBJ1-5
clone size: few
CDR3 protein: CASSGRGYSNQPQHF
CDR3 DNA: TGTGCCAGCAGTGGCAGGGGGTATAGCAATCAGCCCCAGCATTTT

V gene: TRBV5-1
D gene: TRBD2
J gene: TRBJ2-6
clone size: many
CDR3 protein: CASSLGLAFSSGANVLTF
CDR3 DNA: TGCGCCAGCAGCTTAGGACTAGCCTTCAGCTCTGGGGCCAACGTCCTGACTTTC

V gene: TRBV5-6
D gene: NA
J gene: TRBJ2-7
clone size: NA
CDR3 protein: CASSLVTTFEQYF
CDR3 DNA: TGTGCCAGCAGCTTGGTGACAACCTTCGAGCAGTACTTC